This T cell receptor beta chain was found in a study of cytomegalovirus exposure and HLA in healthy donors. Study as a whole: HLA-typed donors were the source of 83 million or so unique TCRs held in an early data release. Study conclusions and caveats: An analysis that came later showed most CMV-associated TCR beta chains appearing HLA-restricted. One variant, a missense change in DCLRE1C, was linked in a later analysis to TCR beta V- and J-gene trimming.

Germline V gene lookup returns CDR1 SQVTM and CDR2 ANQGSEA. This CDR3 region has 17 residues. The V gene end was trimmed by 2 bases and the J gene end by 4 bases; junction bases not matched to a gene: 14. Details on this clone: Its target is not known.

The PCR contained 60 Vbeta and 13 Jbeta primers. Method: immunoSEQ multiplex PCR; TCRdb's copy keeps in-frame clones and lacks some. The table records under 200,000 clones, around 78% of them present only once. Sequencing used PBMCs. The rearrangement uses TRBV29-1 and TRBJ2-1; 7 bases match TRBD2. The source of this sequence is a woman aged 35 to 49 in good health and CMV-seronegative. The CDR3 sequence: CSVENSPGLPNYNEQFF. The CDR3 DNA follows: TGCAGCGTTGAAAATTCTCCGGGACTACCAAATTACAATGAGCAGTTCTTC.